The 28 T cell receptor beta chains below all came from one sample that was sequenced in a study of T-cell memory formation after mild COVID-19. MiXCR was run by TCRdb on the 5' RACE reads, yielding one entry per CDR3 protein. The sample yields 190,000 or so distinct CDR3 sequences, roughly a fifth seen once. Sample: PBMCs or a T cell subset sorted from them (not recorded which). Receptors were obtained from an adult woman who had mild COVID-19 (a few samples of this study predate the infection). Cell type and time point are not known.

This clonotype was found a few times. V usage is TRBV7-8 and J usage is TRBJ2-1; 7 bases line up with TRBD2. The CDR3 has 13 residues. Germline V gives CDR1 SGHVS, CDR2 FQNEAQ. Trimming cost V 5 bases and J 6 bases; bases outside gene matches: 4. CDR3 sequence (DNA): TGTGCCAGCAGCCCCCGGGAGGTCAATGAGCAGTTCTTC. This codes for CASSPREVNEQFF.

The V call is TRBV7-6, the J call TRBJ2-7, with TRBD2 matching 7 bases. The germline V gene has CDR1 SGHVS and CDR2 FNYEAQ. The CDR3 has 15 amino acids. The trim removed 5 bases at V and 4 bases at J, leaving 11 bases unmatched. CDR3 amino acids: CASSPRGSGLYEQYF. The DNA for the CDR3 is TGTGCCAGCAGCCCGCGGGGTAGCGGGTTATACGAGCAGTACTTC. The full variable domain, in which reference TRBV7-6 and TRBJ2-7 provide the parts outside the CDR3, is GAGVSQSPRYKVTKRGQDVALRCDPISGHVSLYWYRQALGQGPEFLTYFNYEAQQDKSGLPNDRFSAERPEGSISTLTIQRTEQRDSAMYRCASSPRGSGLYEQYFGPGTRLTVT.

The chain uses TRBV16 and TRBJ2-7; 7 nucleotides agree with TRBD1. This CDR3 contains 13 residues. Germline V gene sequence: CDR1 KGHSY, CDR2 FQNENV. With V trimmed by 4 bases and J by 4 bases, 4 bases remained unmatched. The CDR3 spells CASSPQQGYEQYF. As DNA, the CDR3 is TGTGCCAGCAGCCCACAACAGGGGTACGAGCAGTACTTC.

The chain combines TRBV7-6 with TRBJ2-5, with TRBD2 matching over 12 bases. The CDR3 runs 16 residues. Looked up from germline, CDR1 is SGHVS and CDR2 is FNYEAQ. V shed 5 bases and J 5 bases; nucleotides not matched to a gene: 9. CDR3 in amino acids: CASSPPLTSGGETQYF. The CDR3 coding sequence is TGTGCCAGCAGCCCGCCCCTGACTAGCGGGGGCGAGACCCAGTACTTC.

This clonotype appeared many times. This chain uses TRBV5-1 with TRBJ1-1; 9 bases agree with TRBD1. The CDR3 consists of 15 residues. The V and J ends lost 4 bases and 3 bases, in that order; junction bases with no gene match: 7. The V gene's germline CDR1 is SGHRS and CDR2 YFSETQ. Written as DNA, the CDR3 is TGCGCCAGCAGCCTCGGGACAGGGTGGGACACTGAAGCTTTCTTT. This sequence encodes CASSLGTGWDTEAFF. Full variable domain (rest looked up from reference TRBV5-1 and TRBJ1-1): KAGVTQTPRYLIKTRGQQVTLSCSPISGHRSVSWYQQTPGQGLQFLFEYFSETQRNKGNFPGRFSGRQFSNSRSEMNVSTLELGDSALYLCASSLGTGWDTEAFFGQGTRLTVV.

The chain joins TRBV5-6 to TRBJ1-1; 7 nucleotides agree with TRBD1. J lost 3 bases, V lost 4 bases, and 3 bases had no gene match. The CDR3 length is 13 residues. From germline, CDR1 is SGHDT and CDR2 YYEEEE. In nucleotides, the CDR3 is TGTGCCAGCAGCATAACAGGGGACACTGAAGCTTTCTTT. This sequence encodes CASSITGDTEAFF.

The V call is TRBV6-1, the J call TRBJ1-3; D is undetermined. Germline CDR1 is MNHNS and CDR2 is SASEGT. CDR3 length: 15 residues. The V and J ends lost 0 bases and 0 bases respectively, with 6 bases between them. The CDR3 region is CASSEARGSGNTIYF. CDR3 DNA sequence: TGTGCCAGCAGTGAAGCGCGGGGCTCTGGAAACACCATATATTTT.

V is TRBV7-8 and J is TRBJ2-7; the D gene could be TRBD1 or TRBD2 (5 bases each). V lost 4 bases, J lost 4 bases, and 11 bases lay in between. The CDR3 has 13 amino acids. CDR1 SGHVS and CDR2 FQNEAQ come from the germline V gene. This chain's CDR3 is CASSSRGPYEQYF. The CDR3 coding sequence is TGTGCCAGCAGCTCACGGGGACCTTACGAGCAGTACTTC. Combining the CDR3 with reference TRBV7-8 and TRBJ2-7 gives the whole variable domain GAGVSQSPRYKVAKRGQDVALRCDPISGHVSLFWYQQALGQGPEFLTYFQNEAQLDKSGLPSDRFFAERPEGSVSTLKIQRTQQEDSAVYLCASSSRGPYEQYFGPGTRLTVT.

This chain connects TRBV6-2 or TRBV6-3 to TRBJ2-1; D uncertain. Germline loops: CDR1 MNHEY, CDR2 SVGEGT. Trimming cost V 2 bases and J 4 bases, with 6 bases left between them. The CDR3 has 13 residues. Written as DNA, the CDR3 is TGTGCCAGCAGTTACCTTGGGTACAATGAGCAGTTCTTC. Translating it yields CASSYLGYNEQFF.

This clonotype was detected a few times. The rearrangement uses TRBV7-8 and TRBJ2-5; D not resolved. Looked up from germline, CDR1 is SGHVS and CDR2 is FQNEAQ. The ends were cut back, 2 bases at V and 1 base at J, with 8 bases in the middle. The CDR3 spans 14 residues. The CDR3 here is CASSLWQSQETQYF. In nucleotides, the CDR3 is TGTGCCAGCAGCTTATGGCAGTCCCAAGAGACCCAGTACTTC.

The CDR3 nucleotides are TGTGCCACCAGTGGACGTCTTCCGGAATACAATGAGCAGTTCTTC. The encoded protein is CATSGRLPEYNEQFF. This chain links TRBV24-1 with TRBJ2-1; D not resolved. The CDR3 extends over 15 amino acids. Germline V gene data show CDR1 as KGHDR and CDR2 as SFDVKD. Trimming left V 5 bases short and J 4 bases short, with 14 bases between.

This clonotype was detected many times. This chain joins TRBV7-9 and TRBJ2-1; 13 bases line up with TRBD2. The CDR3 is made up of 17 amino acids. Germline V gene lookup returns CDR1 SEHNR and CDR2 FQNEAQ (reference sequence). V lost 5 bases and J lost 6; bases outside the gene matches: 10. The CDR3 DNA reads as TGTGCCAGCAGCCCACAAGCCGGACTAGCGGGAGTCAATGAGCAGTTCTTC. Encoded protein: CASSPQAGLAGVNEQFF.

The CDR3 loop reads CASSLGGASYEQYF. DNA of the CDR3: TGTGCCAGCAGCTTGGGCGGGGCCTCATACGAGCAGTACTTC. This chain uses TRBV7-9 with TRBJ2-7, with D perhaps TRBD2 (6 bases). Germline CDR1 is SEHNR and CDR2 is FQNEAQ (reference sequence). The CDR3 totals 14 residues. Between the trimmed V and J ends, which lost 3 bases and 4 bases, there was a span of 13 bases.

This clonotype occurred a few times. The V and J genes are TRBV13 and TRBJ2-5, with TRBD1 matching over 9 bases. This CDR3 comprises 15 residues. V lost 2 bases and J lost 1; bases outside the gene matches: 2. Looked up from germline, CDR1 is PRHDT and CDR2 is FYEKMQ (reference sequence). CDR3 residues: CASSLSQGAQETQYF. In nucleotides, the CDR3 is TGTGCCAGCAGCTTATCACAGGGGGCCCAAGAGACCCAGTACTTC.

This chain uses TRBV6-5 with TRBJ2-5, with 7 bases aligning to TRBD1. There are 16 residues in the CDR3. The junction had 16 bases not matched to a gene; V was cut back by 7 bases and J by 5 bases. From germline, CDR1 is MNHEY and CDR2 SVGAGI. This CDR3 is CASTQTGMASRETQYF. The CDR3 DNA sequence: TGTGCCAGCACCCAGACAGGGATGGCTAGCAGGGAGACCCAGTACTTC.

This chain joins TRBV6-5 and TRBJ2-1; 10 bases are shared with TRBD2. The CDR3 sequence is 15 residues long. V was clipped by 2 bases and J by 4 bases; unmatched bases: 2. The germline gives CDR1 MNHEY, CDR2 SVGAGI. The DNA for the CDR3 is TGTGCCAGCAGTTACATAGCGGGAGGATACAATGAGCAGTTCTTC. Amino acid sequence: CASSYIAGGYNEQFF.

The chain uses TRBV2 and TRBJ2-7, with 10 bases fitting TRBD2. The CDR3 consists of 14 residues. V was pared by 5 bases and J by 2 bases, with 3 bases of the junction left unmatched. Germline CDR1 reads SNHLY; CDR2 reads FYNNEI. In DNA form, the CDR3 reads TGTGCCAGCAGTACTACTAGCGGGACCTACGAGCAGTACTTC. As protein: CASSTTSGTYEQYF.

This chain uses TRBV5-1 with TRBJ2-7, with 9 bases fitting TRBD1. Trimming cost V 1 base and J 3 bases; bases outside gene matches: 8. The CDR3 is 16 residues long. Germline lookup yields CDR1 SGHRS and CDR2 YFSETQ. CDR3 protein: CASSLTGGQWDYEQYF. The DNA for the CDR3 is TGCGCCAGCAGCTTGACAGGGGGCCAGTGGGACTACGAGCAGTACTTC.

This clonotype was detected a few times. The V gene is TRBV6-5, the J gene TRBJ2-1, with 7 nucleotides matching TRBD2. This CDR3 is 15 amino acids long. Trimming removed 3 bases from V and 8 bases from J; junction bases left unmatched: 10. CDR1 is MNHEY, CDR2 SVGAGI, per germline. CDR3: CASSYSLAGADEQFF. CDR3 sequence (DNA): TGTGCCAGCAGTTATTCGCTGGCGGGAGCTGATGAGCAGTTCTTC.

The V and J genes are TRBV28 and TRBJ2-5; D gene unclear. V was pared by 6 bases and J by 1 base, with 15 bases between. From germline, CDR1 is MDHEN and CDR2 SYDVKM. This CDR3 region has 15 residues. The CDR3 reads CASSTLLSAQETQYF. CDR3 coding DNA: TGTGCCAGCAGCACCCTCCTCAGCGCCCAAGAGACCCAGTACTTC.

The table lists this clonotype with a few counts. The V gene is TRBV12-3 or TRBV12-4, the J gene TRBJ1-1, with D maybe TRBD1 (5 bases). This CDR3 spans 15 amino acids. Trimming removed 2 bases from V and 6 bases from J, with 16 bases in between. The CDR3 DNA reads as TGTGCCAGCAGTTTAAAGGCAGGGCCCCCCGCTGAAGCTTTCTTT. Protein: CASSLKAGPPAEAFF.

The chain couples TRBV6-7 to TRBJ2-7, with 9 positions matching TRBD2. TRBV6-7 is an open reading frame, and its role is uncertain. The CDR3 is 15 amino acids. V shed 6 bases, J shed 2 bases, and the junction held 8 bases outside the gene matches. The CDR3 DNA follows: TGTGCCAGCAGAAACGGTAGCGGGAGCCCCTACGAGCAGTACTTC. Encoded protein: CASRNGSGSPYEQYF.

The chain recombines TRBV5-5 with TRBJ2-7; 7 bases agree with TRBD1. V gave up 1 base and J gave up 5 bases; unmatched junction bases: 9. Germline V gives CDR1 SGHKS, CDR2 YYEKEE (reference sequence). There are 15 residues in the CDR3. This CDR3 is CASSLRYAGGDEQYF. The CDR3 nucleotides are TGTGCCAGCAGCTTGAGATATGCAGGGGGTGACGAGCAGTACTTC.

A few counts support this clonotype. The chain combines TRBV21-1 with TRBJ2-7; the table gives TRBD1 as D, unverified against the DNA. TRBV21-1 is a documented pseudogene. There are 14 residues in the CDR3. This chain's CDR3 is CASARVTGSYEQYF. In DNA, the CDR3 is TGTGCCAGCGCACGGGTGACAGGTTCCTACGAGCAGTACTTC.

The V call is TRBV7-9, the J call TRBJ1-2; no definite D call. Trimming shortened V by 3 bases and J by 6 bases, and 11 bases separated the two germline ends. Germline CDR1 and CDR2: SEHNR and FQNEAQ (reference sequence). CDR3 length: 13 amino acids. Here the CDR3 DNA reads TGTGCCAGCAGCTTGGATGTCTGGGATGGCTACACCTTC. Amino acids: CASSLDVWDGYTF. The complete variable domain, with remaining parts taken from reference TRBV7-9 and TRBJ1-2, reads DTGVSQNPRHKITKRGQNVTFRCDPISEHNRLYWYRQTLGQGPEFLTYFQNEAQLEKSRLLSDRFSAERPKGSFSTLEIQRTEQGDSAMYLCASSLDVWDGYTFGSGTRLTVV.

This clonotype has just a few counts. The chain employs TRBV12-3 or TRBV12-4 and TRBJ2-4; no reliable D call. Trimming shortened V by 6 bases and J by 10 bases, and 13 bases separated the two germline ends. The CDR3 has 12 amino acids. As DNA, the CDR3 is TGTGCCAGCAGCCCAAATACTGGAATTCAGTACTTC. Its translation is CASSPNTGIQYF.

The gene calls are TRBV5-4 and TRBJ2-7; 8 bases fit TRBD2. After removal of 4 bases from V and 7 bases from J, the junction contained 7 bases not matched to a gene. The CDR3 extends over 13 amino acids. Germline V gene sequence: CDR1 SGHNT, CDR2 YYREEE (reference sequence). CDR3: CASSRGGDWEQYF. The CDR3 DNA reads TGTGCCAGCAGCCGGGGGGGGGACTGGGAGCAGTACTTC.

This clonotype turned up a few times. The chain has TRBV9 and TRBJ2-7, with D tentatively TRBD2 (6 bases). The CDR3 length is 15 residues. With 4 bases removed from V and 0 bases from J, the gap between germline ends came to 14 bases. Per germline, CDR1 SGDLS and CDR2 YYNGEE. Here the CDR3 DNA reads TGTGCCAGCAGCCCGTCGGGGGTGTCCTCCTACGAGCAGTACTTC. Its translation: CASSPSGVSSYEQYF.